One T cell receptor (beta chain) is described in this entry. The antigen is not known. This sample is part of a study of OX40 agonist ivuxolimab in advanced cancers. About the research overall: Dosing consisted of intravenous ivuxolimab at 0.01 to 10 mg/kg every 2 weeks. Study-level results: The antigens recognized by the expanded peripheral T cells, that is their antigen specificity, were not determined. Blood T cells, both CD4+ and CD8+, expanded clonally by week 6 at 0.1 to 3.0 mg/kg.

Only in-frame clones appear in the TCRdb table, and some are missing; sequencing was by immunoSEQ multiplex PCR. The sample has 60,000 to 80,000 clones, roughly nine tenths seen once; the top ten hold about 0.45%. CDR1 is MNHEY, CDR2 SVGAGI, per germline. The CDR3 contains 15 residues. V was clipped by 3 bases and J by 0 bases, with 11 bases between them. The source is an adult with an advanced solid tumor such as melanoma, head and neck, liver or kidney cancer. The gene calls are TRBV6-5 and TRBJ1-1; no definite D call. Sequencing was performed on CD4+ or CD8+ T cells sorted from blood, taken in a trial of the OX40 agonist ivuxolimab. CDR3 sequence (DNA): TGTGCCAGCAGTTATCAGCCAACTATGAACACTGAAGCTTTCTTT. It encodes CASSYQPTMNTEAFF.